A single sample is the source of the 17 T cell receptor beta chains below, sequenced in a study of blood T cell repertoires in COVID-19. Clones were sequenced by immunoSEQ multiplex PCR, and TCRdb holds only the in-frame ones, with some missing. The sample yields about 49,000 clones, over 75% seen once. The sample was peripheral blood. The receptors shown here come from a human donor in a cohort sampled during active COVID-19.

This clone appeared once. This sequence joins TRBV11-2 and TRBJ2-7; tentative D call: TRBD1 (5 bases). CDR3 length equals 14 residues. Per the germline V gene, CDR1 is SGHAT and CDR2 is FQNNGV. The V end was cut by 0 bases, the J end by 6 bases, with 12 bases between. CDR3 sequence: CASSLDQGPREQYF. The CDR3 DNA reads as TGTGCCAGCAGCTTAGATCAGGGCCCGCGCGAGCAGTACTTC. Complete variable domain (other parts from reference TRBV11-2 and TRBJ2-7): EAGVAQSPRYKIIEKRQSVAFWCNPISGHATLYWYQQILGQGPKLLIQFQNNGVVDDSQLPKDRFSAERLKGVDSTLKIQPAKLEDSAVYLCASSLDQGPREQYFGPGTRLTVT.

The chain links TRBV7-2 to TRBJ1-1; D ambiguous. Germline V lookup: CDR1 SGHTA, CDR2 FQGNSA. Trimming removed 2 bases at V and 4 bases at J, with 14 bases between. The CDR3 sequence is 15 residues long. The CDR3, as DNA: TGTGCCAGCAGCTTACTGGAGGTGGTTATCACTGAAGCTTTCTTT. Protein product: CASSLLEVVITEAFF.

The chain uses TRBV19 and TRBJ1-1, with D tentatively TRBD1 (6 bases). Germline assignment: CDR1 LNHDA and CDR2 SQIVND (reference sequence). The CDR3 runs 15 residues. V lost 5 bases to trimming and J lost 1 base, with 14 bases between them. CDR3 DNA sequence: TGTGCCAGTAGTCCCCAGGCAGGGGCGAACACTGAAGCTTTCTTT. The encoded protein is CASSPQAGANTEAFF.

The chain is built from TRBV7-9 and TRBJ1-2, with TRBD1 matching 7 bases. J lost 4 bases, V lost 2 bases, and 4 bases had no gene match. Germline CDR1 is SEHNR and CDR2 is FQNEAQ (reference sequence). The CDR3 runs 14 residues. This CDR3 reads CASSLSGGGYGYTF. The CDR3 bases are TGTGCCAGCAGCTTATCAGGGGGTGGCTATGGCTACACCTTC.

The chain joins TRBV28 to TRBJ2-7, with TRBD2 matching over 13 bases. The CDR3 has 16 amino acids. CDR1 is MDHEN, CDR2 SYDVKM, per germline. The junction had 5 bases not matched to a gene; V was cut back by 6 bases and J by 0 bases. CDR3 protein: CASSYGTSGTSYEQYF. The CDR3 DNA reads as TGTGCCAGCAGCTATGGGACTAGCGGGACCTCCTACGAGCAGTACTTC.

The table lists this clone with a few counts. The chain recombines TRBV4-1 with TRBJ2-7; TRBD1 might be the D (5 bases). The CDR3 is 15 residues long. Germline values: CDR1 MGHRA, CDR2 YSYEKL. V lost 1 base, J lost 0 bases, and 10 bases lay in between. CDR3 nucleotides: TGCGCCAGCAGCCAAGCGCACAGGTTCTCCTACGAGCAGTACTTC. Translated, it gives CASSQAHRFSYEQYF.

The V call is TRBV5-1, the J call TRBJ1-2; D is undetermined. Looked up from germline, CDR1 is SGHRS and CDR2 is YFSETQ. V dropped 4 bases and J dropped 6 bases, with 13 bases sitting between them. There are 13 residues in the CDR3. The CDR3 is CASSPRSGDGYTF. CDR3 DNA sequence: TGCGCCAGCAGCCCCCGGTCGGGTGATGGCTACACCTTC.

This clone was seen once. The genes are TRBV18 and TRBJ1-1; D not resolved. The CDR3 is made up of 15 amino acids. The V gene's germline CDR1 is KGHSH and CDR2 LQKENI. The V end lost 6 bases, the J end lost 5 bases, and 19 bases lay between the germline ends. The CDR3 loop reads CASSVRKAVGTEAFF. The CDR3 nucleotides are TGTGCCAGCTCGGTACGCAAGGCGGTCGGAACTGAAGCTTTCTTT.

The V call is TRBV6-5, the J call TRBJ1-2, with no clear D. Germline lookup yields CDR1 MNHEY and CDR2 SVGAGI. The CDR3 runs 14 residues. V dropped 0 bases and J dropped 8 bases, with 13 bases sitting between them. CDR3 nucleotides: TGTGCCAGCAGTTACTCGAAGCGTTTCGGGGGCTACACCTTC. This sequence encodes CASSYSKRFGGYTF.

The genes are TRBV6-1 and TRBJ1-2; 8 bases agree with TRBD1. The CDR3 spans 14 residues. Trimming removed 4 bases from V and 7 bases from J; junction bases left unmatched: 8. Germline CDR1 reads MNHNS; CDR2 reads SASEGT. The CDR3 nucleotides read TGTGCCAGCAGTGGAGCCGGGACAGGTCGTGGCTACACCTTC. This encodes CASSGAGTGRGYTF.

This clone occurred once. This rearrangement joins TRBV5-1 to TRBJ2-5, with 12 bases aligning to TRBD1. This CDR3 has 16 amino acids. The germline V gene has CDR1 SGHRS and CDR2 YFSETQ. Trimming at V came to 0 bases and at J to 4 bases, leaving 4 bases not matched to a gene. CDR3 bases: TGCGCCAGCAGCTTGGGGGACAGGGGGCGCACAGAGACCCAGTACTTC. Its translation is CASSLGDRGRTETQYF.

CDR3 sequence: CASSADDGSGRLGEQYF. The CDR3, as DNA: TGTGCCAGCAGCGCCGACGACGGTAGCGGGAGGTTGGGCGAGCAGTACTTC. The rearrangement uses TRBV9 and TRBJ2-7; TRBD2 matches at 10 bases. Losses at the gene ends were 3 bases for V and 6 bases for J; bases not matched to a gene: 15. This CDR3 comprises 17 residues. CDR1 is SGDLS, CDR2 YYNGEE, per germline. Full variable domain (outside the CDR3, taken from reference TRBV9 and TRBJ2-7): DSGVTQTPKHLITATGQRVTLRCSPRSGDLSVYWYQQSLDQGLQFLIQYYNGEERAKGNILERFSAQQFPDLHSELNLSSLELGDSALYFCASSADDGSGRLGEQYFGPGTRLTVT.

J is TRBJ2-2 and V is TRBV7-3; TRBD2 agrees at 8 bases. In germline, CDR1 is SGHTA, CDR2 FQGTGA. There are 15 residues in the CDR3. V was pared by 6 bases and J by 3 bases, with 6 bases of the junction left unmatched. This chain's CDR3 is CASRPPGLDTGELFF. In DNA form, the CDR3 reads TGTGCCAGCAGACCGCCGGGACTAGACACCGGGGAGCTGTTTTTT.

CDR3 loop: CATSDPRQRTDTQYF. The CDR3 DNA is TGTGCCACCAGTGACCCTCGACAGAGAACAGATACGCAGTATTTT. The chain is built from TRBV24-1 and TRBJ2-3; TRBD1 might be the D (5 bases). The V end was cut by 4 bases, the J end by 3 bases, with 13 bases between. The germline V gene has CDR1 KGHDR and CDR2 SFDVKD. This CDR3 has 15 amino acids.

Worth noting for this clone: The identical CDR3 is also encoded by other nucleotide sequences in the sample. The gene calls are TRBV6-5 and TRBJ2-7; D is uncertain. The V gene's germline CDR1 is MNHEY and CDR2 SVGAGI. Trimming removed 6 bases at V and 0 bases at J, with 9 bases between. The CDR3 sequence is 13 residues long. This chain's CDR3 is CASRTSGSYEQYF. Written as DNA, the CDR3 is TGTGCCAGCAGGACCTCAGGCTCCTACGAGCAGTACTTC.

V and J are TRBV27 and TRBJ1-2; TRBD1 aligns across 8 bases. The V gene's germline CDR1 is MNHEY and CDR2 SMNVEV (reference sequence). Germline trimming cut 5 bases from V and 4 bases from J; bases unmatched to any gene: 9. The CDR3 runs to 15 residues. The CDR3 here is CASSEGTGIFYGYTF. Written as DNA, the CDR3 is TGTGCCAGCAGTGAAGGGACAGGCATTTTCTATGGCTACACCTTC.

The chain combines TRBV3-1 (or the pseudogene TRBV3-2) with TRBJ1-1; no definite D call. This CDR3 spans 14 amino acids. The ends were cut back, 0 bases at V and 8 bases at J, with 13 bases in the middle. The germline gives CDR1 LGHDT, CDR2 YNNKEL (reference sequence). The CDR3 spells CASSQDHDLGEAFF. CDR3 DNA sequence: TGTGCCAGCAGCCAAGATCATGACCTGGGCGAAGCTTTCTTT.